Reported below is one TCR beta chain. Its antigen is still unknown. These data come from a study of STAT3 mutations in large granular lymphocyte leukemia. Study results and caveats: In T-cell large granular lymphocyte leukemia, about half of patients showed multiple immunodominant subclonotypes.

The germline V gene encodes CDR1 GTSNPN and CDR2 SVGIG (reference sequence). Trimming removed 8 bases from V and 1 base from J, with 9 bases in between. CDR3 size: 12 residues. TCRdb keeps only in-frame clones here, not all; method: immunoSEQ multiplex PCR. The profile shows about 4,000 clones, more than 75% of them singletons. This TCR was sampled from a boy aged 5-17 years with T-cell large granular lymphocyte leukemia. Some clones in this sample may be carry-over from other donors' samples. Sequencing was carried out using peripheral blood mononuclear cells. The chain is built from TRBV30 and TRBJ1-3, with D hard to call. The CDR3 coding sequence is TGTGCCAGCGGGGAATCTGGAAACACCATATATTTT. Translating it yields CASGESGNTIYF.